This T cell receptor beta chain was documented in a study of shared clonotypes between healthy human individuals. As for the study in general: Three CD4 naive, three CD4 memory, two CD8 naive and one CD8 memory plate were used per donor. General observations from the study: Larger estimated richness was generally recorded for naive subsets relative to memory subsets.

V was trimmed by 0 bases and J by 6 bases, leaving 12 bases between them. This CDR3 comprises 15 residues. Looked up from germline, CDR1 is WSHSY and CDR2 is SAAADI. Comments on this clone: Its antigen is undetermined.

Clones were sequenced by immunoSEQ multiplex PCR, and TCRdb holds only the in-frame ones, with some missing. The table has 2 million or so clones, roughly 94% seen once. Sample: naive CD4+ T cells sorted from blood. The subset: CD45RA+ positively selected. This rearrangement joins TRBV10-2 to TRBJ1-5, with D perhaps matching TRBD1 (6 bases). The TCR was taken from a man between 18 and 29 years old in good health. The CDR3 DNA is TGCGCCAGCAGTGAGTCCGGGCAGGGGAGTCAGCCCCAGCATTTT. The encoded protein is CASSESGQGSQPQHF.